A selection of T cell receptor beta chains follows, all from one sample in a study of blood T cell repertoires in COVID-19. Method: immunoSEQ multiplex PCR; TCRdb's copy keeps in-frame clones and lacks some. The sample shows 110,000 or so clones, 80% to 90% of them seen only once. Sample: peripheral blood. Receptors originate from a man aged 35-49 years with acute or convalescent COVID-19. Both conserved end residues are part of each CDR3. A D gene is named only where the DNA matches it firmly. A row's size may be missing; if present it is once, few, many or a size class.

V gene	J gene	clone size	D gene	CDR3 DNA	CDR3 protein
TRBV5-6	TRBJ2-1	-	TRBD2	TGTGCCAGCAGCCGGATACTAGCGTACGATGAGCAGTTCTTC	CASSRILAYDEQFF
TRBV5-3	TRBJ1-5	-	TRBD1	TGTGCCAGAAGCTTCTCCGGCGACAGGGGGGAAGGCATGATTGATCAGCCCCAGCATTTT	CARSFSGDRGEGMIDQPQHF
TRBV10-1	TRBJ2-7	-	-	TGCGCCAGCAGTGAGTATACGGGCTACGAGCAGTACTTC	CASSEYTGYEQYF
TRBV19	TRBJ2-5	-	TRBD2	TGTGCCAGTAGTACCGAGCGGGGGGCGCAAGAGACCCAGTACTTC	CASSTERGAQETQYF
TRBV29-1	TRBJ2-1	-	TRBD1	TGCAGCGTTGGAAGGACAGGGGCGAATGAGCAGTTCTTC	CSVGRTGANEQFF
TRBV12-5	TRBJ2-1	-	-	TGTGCTAGTGGTTTGGTTACGGGGGTGAATGAGCAGTTCTTC	CASGLVTGVNEQFF
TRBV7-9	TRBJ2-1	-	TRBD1	TGTGCCAGCAGCTTATGGACAGGGGGTTATGAGCAGTTCTTC	CASSLWTGGYEQFF
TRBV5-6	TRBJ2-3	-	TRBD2	TGTGCCAGCAGCTGGAGACTAGCGGGGGCCTACACAGATACGCAGTATTTT	CASSWRLAGAYTDTQYF
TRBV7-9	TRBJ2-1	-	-	TGTGCCAGCAGCCACAGCCGGGACTCTCAGTTCTTC	CASSHSRDSQFF
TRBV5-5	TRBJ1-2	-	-	TGTGCCAGCAGCTTGCCCGGGGGACTATCTGGCTACACCTTC	CASSLPGGLSGYTF
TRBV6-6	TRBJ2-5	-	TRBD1	TGTGCCAGCAGTTACTTGGGGACAGGGAGGCAAGAGACCCAGTACTTC	CASSYLGTGRQETQYF
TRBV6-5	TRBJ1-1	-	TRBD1	TGTGCCAGCAGTTACAACAGGGGGCTGAACACTGAAGCTTTCTTT	CASSYNRGLNTEAFF
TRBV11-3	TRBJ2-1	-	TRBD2	TGTGCCAGCAGCTACCAGCGGGGGGGCTTGGATGAGCAGTTCTTC	CASSYQRGGLDEQFF
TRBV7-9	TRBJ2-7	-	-	TGTGCCAGCAGCTTAGCGCAAGGAGTGTACGAGCAGTACTTC	CASSLAQGVYEQYF
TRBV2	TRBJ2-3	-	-	TGTGCCAGCGCGGGGCCAGATACGCAGTATTTT	CASAGPDTQYF
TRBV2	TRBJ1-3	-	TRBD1	TGTGCCAGCAGTTTTCAGGGCGGGACAGGCTCTGGAAACACCATATATTTT	CASSFQGGTGSGNTIYF
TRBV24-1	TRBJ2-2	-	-	TGTGCCACCATAGCGGACAACACCGGGGAGCTGTTTTTT	CATIADNTGELFF
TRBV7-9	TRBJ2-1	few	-	TGTGCCCGCGAACTGGACAATGAGCAGTTCTTC	CARELDNEQFF
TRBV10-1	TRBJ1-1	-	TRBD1	TGCGCCAGCAGTGAGTCGACAGGGGTAGCGGCTGAAGCTTTCTTT	CASSESTGVAAEAFF
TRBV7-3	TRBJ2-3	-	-	TGTGCCAGCAGCTTATCCGGCGGGCGGAGCAATACGCAGTATTTT	CASSLSGGRSNTQYF
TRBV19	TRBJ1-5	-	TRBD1	TGTGCCAGCGCTCTTTGGGACAGGGGAAACCACCTCAATCAGCCCCAGCATTTT	CASALWDRGNHLNQPQHF
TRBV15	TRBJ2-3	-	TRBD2	TGTGCCACCAGCAGAGGGCTAGCGGGCGGCACAGATACGCAGTATTTT	CATSRGLAGGTDTQYF
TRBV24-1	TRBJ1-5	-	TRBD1	TGTGCCACCAGTGCCTCGGACAGGAGCAATCAGCCCCAGCATTTT	CATSASDRSNQPQHF
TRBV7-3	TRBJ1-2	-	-	TGTGCCAGCAGCCCTACAGGGTCCAACTATGGCTACACCTTC	CASSPTGSNYGYTF
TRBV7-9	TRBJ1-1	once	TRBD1	TGTGCCAGCAGCTTAAACGGACAGGCGAACACTGAAGCTTTCTTT	CASSLNGQANTEAFF
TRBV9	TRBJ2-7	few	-	TGTGCCAGCAGCGCTGGGGGCAGGGACTACGAGCAGTACTTC	CASSAGGRDYEQYF
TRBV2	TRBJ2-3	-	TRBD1	TGTGCCAGCAGTGGGGACAGGGGGGGAATAGATACGCAGTATTTT	CASSGDRGGIDTQYF
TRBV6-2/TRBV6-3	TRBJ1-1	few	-	TGTGCCAGCAGTTACCGGAGAGAGTCAACCGAAGCTTTCTTT	CASSYRRESTEAFF
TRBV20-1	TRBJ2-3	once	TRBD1	TGCAGTGCTAGTTTACTCGTCGGACAGGGGGCTAGCACAGATACGCAGTATTTT	CSASLLVGQGASTDTQYF
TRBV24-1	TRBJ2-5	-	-	TGTGCCACCAGTCCTCAGGCTCCAGGGAATCGAGAGACCCAGTACTTC	CATSPQAPGNRETQYF
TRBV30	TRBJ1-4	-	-	TGTGCCTGGAGTTACGATTCTCGAGAGAAAGAAAAACTGTTTTTT	CAWSYDSREKEKLFF
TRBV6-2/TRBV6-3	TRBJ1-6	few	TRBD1	TGTGCCAGCAGTGCCCTTCCAGGGGGCTCTCATTCACCCCTCCACTTT	CASSALPGGSHSPLHF
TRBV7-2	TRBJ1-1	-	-	TGTGCCAGCAGCCTGGACAGTCCGAACACTGAAGCTTTCTTT	CASSLDSPNTEAFF
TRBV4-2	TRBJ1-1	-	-	TGTGCCAGCAGCCCGAGGGGGTTAGAGAACACTGAAGCTTTCTTT	CASSPRGLENTEAFF
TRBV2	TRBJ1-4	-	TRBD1	TGTGCCAGCGGTGGACAGGGCCGCGAAAAACTGTTTTTT	CASGGQGREKLFF
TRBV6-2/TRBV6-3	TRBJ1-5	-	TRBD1	TGTGCCAGCAGTCGCCAGGGGGATGGCAATCAGCCCCAGCATTTT	CASSRQGDGNQPQHF
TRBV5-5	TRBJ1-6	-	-	TGTGCCAGCAGCTTGGGAGCGGCAAATCCCCTCCACTTT	CASSLGAANPLHF
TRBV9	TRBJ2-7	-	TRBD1	TGTGCCAGCAGCGTCGACGGGACAGGGACCTACGAGCAGTACTTC	CASSVDGTGTYEQYF
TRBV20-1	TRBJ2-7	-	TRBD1	TGCAGTGCTAGTAACCCCCAGGGGGCAAGGTACGAGCAGTACTTC	CSASNPQGARYEQYF
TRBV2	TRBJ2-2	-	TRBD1	TGTGCCAGCATCCCCAGACAGGGGTGGAAGAACACCGGGGAGCTGTTTTTT	CASIPRQGWKNTGELFF